What follows are 16 T cell receptor beta chains derived from one specimen sequenced in a study of cytomegalovirus exposure and HLA in healthy donors. PCR primers comprised 60 Vbeta and 13 Jbeta primers. Method: immunoSEQ multiplex PCR; TCRdb's copy keeps in-frame clones and lacks some. The table lists 95,000 to 150,000 clones, approximately 80% of them singletons, with approximately 0.22% in the top ten. The specimen sequenced was PBMCs. These receptors were taken from a man between 50 and 59 years old in good health and CMV-seronegative.

The rearrangement uses TRBV9 and TRBJ2-1; 10 positions agree with TRBD2. Germline CDR1 reads SGDLS; CDR2 reads YYNGEE. Losses at the gene ends were 0 bases for V and 6 bases for J; bases not matched to a gene: 3. This CDR3 comprises 15 residues. The CDR3 DNA sequence: TGTGCCAGCAGCGTAGAGGGACTAGCGATCAATGAGCAGTTCTTC. It is translated as CASSVEGLAINEQFF.

V is TRBV2 and J is TRBJ1-5; 7 bases align to TRBD1. V was pared by 2 bases and J by 11 bases, with 12 bases of the junction left unmatched. CDR1 is SNHLY, CDR2 FYNNEI, per germline. This CDR3 is 15 amino acids long. The CDR3 region has the DNA TGTGCCAGCAGTGAATTGGCTACAGGGGTTAAGACCCAGCATTTT. It encodes CASSELATGVKTQHF.

The chain couples TRBV7-3 to TRBJ2-5, with D possibly being TRBD2 (6 bases). This CDR3 has 15 amino acids. CDR1 is SGHTA and CDR2 is FQGTGA in the germline V gene. The V end was cut by 2 bases, the J end by 2 bases, with 12 bases between. In nucleotides, the CDR3 is TGTGCCAGCAGCTTATTGGGCGGGATACAAGAGACCCAGTACTTC. This translates into CASSLLGGIQETQYF. Together with reference TRBV7-3 and TRBJ2-5, the CDR3 gives the full variable domain: GAGVSQTPSNKVTEKGKYVELRCDPISGHTALYWYRQSLGQGPEFLIYFQGTGAADDSGLPNDRFFAVRPEGSVSTLKIQRTERGDSAVYLCASSLLGGIQETQYFGPGTRLLVL.

This clone was observed a handful of times. CDR3 sequence reads: CASSLARTGNEKLFF. CDR3 in DNA: TGTGCCAGCAGCTTAGCGCGAACAGGGAATGAAAAACTGTTTTTT. V gene TRBV7-6 combines with J gene TRBJ1-4, with D perhaps matching TRBD1 (6 bases). The CDR3 runs 15 residues. Between the trimmed V and J ends, which lost 0 bases and 5 bases, there was a span of 10 bases. The V gene's germline CDR1 is SGHVS and CDR2 FNYEAQ.

The chain is built from TRBV19 and TRBJ2-1; 10 bases map to TRBD2. J lost 0 bases, V lost 4 bases, and 9 bases had no gene match. Germline V gene lookup returns CDR1 LNHDA and CDR2 SQIVND (reference sequence). CDR3 length: 18 amino acids. CDR3 protein: CASSKASGSSSSYNEQFF. In nucleotides, the CDR3 is TGTGCCAGTAGTAAGGCTAGCGGGAGCTCCAGCTCCTACAATGAGCAGTTCTTC.

V usage is TRBV28 and J usage is TRBJ1-4, with D perhaps matching TRBD1 (6 bases). V shed 5 bases and J shed 17 bases, with 21 bases lying between them. CDR1 is MDHEN, CDR2 SYDVKM, per germline. This CDR3 region has 13 residues. The CDR3 loop is CASSTTGSGGFFF. CDR3 sequence (DNA): TGTGCCAGCAGTACAACAGGGTCCGGGGGGTTTTTTTTT.

The chain carries TRBV9 and TRBJ2-7; D is perhaps TRBD1 (6 bases). V was pared by 2 bases and J by 3 bases, with 12 bases between. CDR1 is SGDLS and CDR2 is YYNGEE in the germline V gene. The CDR3 covers 14 residues. This chain's CDR3 is CASSVKGDFYEQYF. The CDR3 nucleotides read TGTGCCAGCAGCGTTAAGGGGGATTTCTACGAGCAGTACTTC.

This clone was seen a few times. The V and J genes are TRBV10-3 and TRBJ2-7; D is unresolved. The V gene lost 2 bases and the J gene lost 3 bases, with 8 bases spanning the gap. Germline V gene sequence: CDR1 ENHRY, CDR2 SYGVKD. This CDR3 spans 13 amino acids. The CDR3 spells CAISEEAYYEQYF. In DNA form, the CDR3 reads TGTGCCATCAGTGAGGAGGCGTACTACGAGCAGTACTTC.

The rearrangement joins TRBV27 to TRBJ2-2; TRBD1 is a possible D gene (5 bases). The CDR3 totals 14 residues. Trimming pared 2 bases from V and 7 bases from J, leaving 11 bases between. The V gene's germline CDR1 is MNHEY and CDR2 SMNVEV (reference sequence). In DNA, the CDR3 is TGTGCCAGCAGTTTACTTACAGGATTCGGGGAGCTGTTTTTT. This translates into CASSLLTGFGELFF.

V and J are TRBV10-1 and TRBJ2-2, with TRBD2 as a possible D gene (7 bases). V lost 4 bases, J lost 7 bases, and 19 bases lay in between. Germline values: CDR1 WNHNN, CDR2 SYGVQD (reference sequence). CDR3 length: 16 residues. The CDR3 sequence: CASSGCWGGQGGELFF. CDR3 nucleotides: TGCGCCAGCAGTGGTTGTTGGGGGGGGCAAGGCGGGGAGCTGTTTTTT.

The chain employs TRBV5-6 and TRBJ2-2; 7 bases align to TRBD2. This CDR3 is 16 amino acids long. CDR1 and CDR2 from the germline V gene are SGHDT and YYEEEE. Trimming at V came to 5 bases and at J to 4 bases, leaving 11 bases not matched to a gene. CDR3 sequence: CASRYMGRGGTGELFF. As DNA, the CDR3 is TGTGCCAGCAGATACATGGGTCGCGGGGGCACCGGGGAGCTGTTTTTT.

The CDR3 reads CASSSPGTAANVLTF. CDR3 in DNA: TGTGCCAGTAGTAGTCCTGGGACTGCGGCCAACGTCCTGACTTTC. The J gene is TRBJ2-6, the V gene TRBV19; tentative D call: TRBD2 (6 bases). The V gene's germline CDR1 is LNHDA and CDR2 SQIVND (reference sequence). Trimming removed 4 bases from V and 6 bases from J, with 13 bases in between. CDR3 length: 15 amino acids.

The V call is TRBV7-2, the J call TRBJ1-1; a possible D gene is TRBD1 (5 bases). V was trimmed by 4 bases and J by 1 base, leaving 19 bases between them. This CDR3 comprises 17 residues. Germline-derived CDR1 and CDR2 are SGHTA and FQGNSA. The CDR3 protein is CASSSQGVGAGNTEAFF. CDR3 nucleotides: TGTGCCAGCAGCTCTCAAGGGGTAGGGGCTGGGAACACTGAAGCTTTCTTT.

The chain has TRBV11-2 and TRBJ2-3; weak D call: TRBD1 (7 bases). Trimming stripped 7 bases from V and 1 base from J, with 12 bases between. The CDR3 consists of 14 residues. Germline V gene sequence: CDR1 SGHAT, CDR2 FQNNGV. The CDR3 is CASTFRGGTDTQYF. The DNA for the CDR3 is TGTGCCAGCACGTTCAGGGGGGGCACAGATACGCAGTATTTT. The whole variable domain, filled in from reference TRBV11-2 and TRBJ2-3, reads EAGVAQSPRYKIIEKRQSVAFWCNPISGHATLYWYQQILGQGPKLLIQFQNNGVVDDSQLPKDRFSAERLKGVDSTLKIQPAKLEDSAVYLCASTFRGGTDTQYFGPGTRLTVL.

The chain joins TRBV20-1 to TRBJ1-5; no clear D gene. V dropped 6 bases and J dropped 9 bases, with 12 bases sitting between them. The CDR3 extends over 11 amino acids. From germline, CDR1 is DFQATT and CDR2 SNEGSKA (reference sequence). The CDR3 DNA reads TGCAGTGCCACCCGTACTTCGCCCCAGCATTTT. Residues: CSATRTSPQHF.

The J gene is TRBJ2-5, the V gene TRBV28, with 8 nucleotides matching TRBD1. The CDR3 extends over 13 amino acids. J was trimmed by 5 bases and V by 6 bases; bases with no gene match: 5. The germline V gene has CDR1 MDHEN and CDR2 SYDVKM. CDR3 sequence (DNA): TGTGCCAGCAGGGGGACAGGCGGGGAGACCCAGTACTTC. Amino acids: CASRGTGGETQYF.